A selection of T cell receptor beta chains follows, all from one sample in a study of early T cells in non-severe SARS-CoV-2 infection. MiXCR, applied by TCRdb to the 5' RACE reads, yields one record per CDR3 protein. The sample comprises about 23,000 distinct CDR3 sequences, approximately 5% of which are singletons, and around 4.5% rests with the top ten. The sequenced material came from whole blood. The receptor source for this set is an adult who was a healthcare worker with PCR-confirmed SARS-CoV-2 infection or an uninfected control (not recorded which). CDR3s include the opening cysteine and the closing phenylalanine or tryptophan. The D gene is left open where the match is weak. Part of the rows lack a size; the others show once, few, many or a class for expanded clones.

j_gene: TRBJ1-4
d_gene: .
v_gene: TRBV4-1
abundance: many
CDR3aa: CASSQGVPEKLFF
CDR3nt: TGCGCCAGCAGCCAAGGAGTACCCGAAAAACTGTTTTTT

j_gene: TRBJ2-7
d_gene: .
v_gene: TRBV10-3
abundance: many
CDR3aa: CAISDTYEQYF
CDR3nt: TGTGCCATCAGTGACACCTACGAGCAGTACTTC

j_gene: TRBJ2-7
d_gene: TRBD1
v_gene: TRBV5-5
abundance: .
CDR3aa: CASSRDRAKYF
CDR3nt: TGTGCCAGCAGCCGGGACAGGGCGAAGTACTTC

j_gene: TRBJ2-3
d_gene: TRBD2
v_gene: TRBV6-4
abundance: medium-sized
CDR3aa: CASSLAGGPTDTQYF
CDR3nt: TGTGCCAGCAGTCTAGCGGGGGGGCCTACAGATACGCAGTATTTT

j_gene: TRBJ1-1
d_gene: TRBD1
v_gene: TRBV5-1
abundance: few
CDR3aa: CASSPVEGAVTEAFF
CDR3nt: TGCGCCAGCAGCCCAGTGGAGGGGGCGGTCACTGAAGCTTTCTTT

j_gene: TRBJ1-2
d_gene: TRBD1
v_gene: TRBV24-1
abundance: many
CDR3aa: CATSDTGQGSYGYTF
CDR3nt: TGTGCCACCAGTGACACCGGACAGGGAAGCTATGGCTACACCTTC

j_gene: TRBJ2-7
d_gene: .
v_gene: TRBV20-1
abundance: many
CDR3aa: CSAPHSGSYEQYF
CDR3nt: TGCAGTGCTCCACATTCAGGGTCCTACGAGCAGTACTTC

j_gene: TRBJ2-1
d_gene: TRBD1
v_gene: TRBV5-4
abundance: few
CDR3aa: CASRAGTGKAYNEQFF
CDR3nt: TGTGCCAGCAGGGCCGGGACAGGGAAGGCCTACAATGAGCAGTTCTTC

j_gene: TRBJ1-1
d_gene: .
v_gene: TRBV6-4
abundance: .
CDR3aa: CASSAADTGGTEAFF
CDR3nt: TGTGCCAGCAGTGCCGCAGACACCGGGGGCACTGAAGCTTTCTTT

j_gene: TRBJ2-1
d_gene: .
v_gene: TRBV12-3/TRBV12-4
abundance: many
CDR3aa: CASSLEGQNNEQFF
CDR3nt: TGTGCCAGCAGTTTAGAAGGTCAGAACAATGAGCAGTTCTTC

j_gene: TRBJ2-7
d_gene: .
v_gene: TRBV7-9
abundance: .
CDR3aa: CASSPQDRNSYEQYF
CDR3nt: TGTGCCAGCAGCCCCCAAGACAGGAACTCCTACGAGCAGTACTTC

j_gene: TRBJ2-6
d_gene: .
v_gene: TRBV3-1
abundance: many
CDR3aa: CASSQAGDGANVLTF
CDR3nt: TGTGCCAGCAGCCAAGCAGGGGACGGGGCCAACGTCCTGACTTTC

j_gene: TRBJ1-6
d_gene: .
v_gene: TRBV20-1
abundance: many
CDR3aa: CSAPDRTTSYNSPLHF
CDR3nt: TGCAGTGCCCCCGACAGGACTACCTCCTATAATTCACCCCTCCACTTT

j_gene: TRBJ2-1
d_gene: .
v_gene: TRBV3-1
abundance: few
CDR3aa: CASSQVQLNEQFF
CDR3nt: TGTGCCAGCAGCCAAGTACAGCTGAATGAGCAGTTCTTC

j_gene: TRBJ1-2
d_gene: .
v_gene: TRBV7-2
abundance: many
CDR3aa: CASSLYMTVERDGYTF
CDR3nt: TGTGCCAGCAGCTTATACATGACGGTAGAACGGGATGGCTACACCTTC

j_gene: TRBJ2-7
d_gene: .
v_gene: TRBV5-4
abundance: medium-sized
CDR3aa: CASSLVDGAYEQYF
CDR3nt: TGTGCCAGCAGCTTGGTCGACGGAGCCTACGAGCAGTACTTC

j_gene: TRBJ1-6
d_gene: .
v_gene: TRBV18
abundance: many
CDR3aa: CASSPGVGDSPLHF
CDR3nt: TGTGCCAGCTCCCCCGGGGTTGGGGATTCACCCCTCCACTTT

j_gene: TRBJ2-2
d_gene: .
v_gene: TRBV10-2
abundance: few
CDR3aa: CASSESKAGLTGELFF
CDR3nt: TGCGCCAGCAGTGAGTCGAAAGCGGGCCTCACCGGGGAGCTGTTTTTT

j_gene: TRBJ2-3
d_gene: TRBD2
v_gene: TRBV5-1
abundance: few
CDR3aa: CASSLAERGSTDTQYF
CDR3nt: TGCGCCAGCAGCTTGGCCGAGCGGGGGTCCACCGATACGCAGTATTTT

j_gene: TRBJ2-5
d_gene: .
v_gene: TRBV19
abundance: many
CDR3aa: CASSQGRVSQETQYF
CDR3nt: TGTGCCAGTAGCCAGGGCAGGGTCTCCCAAGAGACCCAGTACTTC

j_gene: TRBJ2-1
d_gene: TRBD2
v_gene: TRBV11-3
abundance: few
CDR3aa: CASSSMSLAGGLVNYNEQFF
CDR3nt: TGTGCCAGCAGCTCAATGAGTCTAGCGGGGGGCCTGGTAAATTACAATGAGCAGTTCTTC

j_gene: TRBJ1-2
d_gene: .
v_gene: TRBV6-5
abundance: .
CDR3aa: CDSGCGLGNYGYTF
CDR3nt: TGCGACTCGGGGTGCGGGTTGGGAAACTATGGCTACACCTTC

j_gene: TRBJ2-7
d_gene: TRBD1
v_gene: TRBV11-2
abundance: many
CDR3aa: CASSLDLGTGREQYF
CDR3nt: TGTGCCAGCAGCTTAGATTTAGGGACAGGCCGCGAGCAGTACTTC

j_gene: TRBJ2-7
d_gene: .
v_gene: TRBV20-1
abundance: .
CDR3aa: CSASPIRSSYEQYF
CDR3nt: TGCAGTGCTAGTCCCATTCGGAGCTCCTACGAGCAGTACTTC

j_gene: TRBJ2-2
d_gene: TRBD2
v_gene: TRBV12-3/TRBV12-4
abundance: .
CDR3aa: CASSSEGLAGGELFF
CDR3nt: TGTGCCAGCAGCTCAGAGGGACTAGCGGGCGGGGAGCTGTTTTTT

j_gene: TRBJ1-2
d_gene: .
v_gene: TRBV3-1
abundance: many
CDR3aa: CASSQDLWVDGYTF
CDR3nt: TGTGCCAGCAGCCAAGATCTTTGGGTGGATGGCTACACCTTC

j_gene: TRBJ1-6
d_gene: .
v_gene: TRBV9
abundance: many
CDR3aa: CASSAAGVYNSPLHF
CDR3nt: TGTGCCAGCAGCGCTGCAGGGGTTTATAATTCACCCCTCCACTTT

j_gene: TRBJ1-2
d_gene: .
v_gene: TRBV7-2
abundance: many
CDR3aa: CASSPRTEPTYGYTF
CDR3nt: TGTGCCAGCAGCCCCAGGACAGAGCCCACCTATGGCTACACCTTC

j_gene: TRBJ2-3
d_gene: TRBD2
v_gene: TRBV20-1
abundance: many
CDR3aa: CSARRLAGGTDTQYF
CDR3nt: TGCAGTGCTAGACGTCTAGCGGGGGGCACAGATACGCAGTATTTT

j_gene: TRBJ2-1
d_gene: .
v_gene: TRBV5-6
abundance: many
CDR3aa: CASSFLRGYNEQFF
CDR3nt: TGTGCCAGCAGCTTTTTACGGGGGTACAATGAGCAGTTCTTC

j_gene: TRBJ2-5
d_gene: .
v_gene: TRBV7-2
abundance: many
CDR3aa: CASSLMGDQETQYF
CDR3nt: TGTGCCAGCAGCTTAATGGGGGACCAAGAGACCCAGTACTTC

j_gene: TRBJ2-1
d_gene: TRBD2
v_gene: TRBV11-1
abundance: many
CDR3aa: CASSLVLAGGHNEQFF
CDR3nt: TGTGCCAGCAGCTTAGTACTAGCGGGGGGGCACAATGAGCAGTTCTTC

j_gene: TRBJ2-7
d_gene: .
v_gene: TRBV21-1
abundance: few
CDR3aa: CASRGGTGLVSYEQYF
CDR3nt: TGTGCCAGCAGGGGGGGGACAGGCCTAGTCTCCTACGAGCAGTACTTC

j_gene: TRBJ1-1
d_gene: .
v_gene: TRBV12-3/TRBV12-4
abundance: many
CDR3aa: CASSFGQRNTEAFF
CDR3nt: TGTGCCAGCAGTTTTGGGCAGAGGAACACTGAAGCTTTCTTT

j_gene: TRBJ2-1
d_gene: TRBD2
v_gene: TRBV12-3/TRBV12-4
abundance: many
CDR3aa: CASSRTGTSGKEQFF
CDR3nt: TGTGCCAGCAGCCGGACCGGGACTAGCGGGAAGGAGCAGTTCTTC

j_gene: TRBJ1-2
d_gene: .
v_gene: TRBV11-2
abundance: many
CDR3aa: CASSPWEGRDYGYTF
CDR3nt: TGTGCCAGCAGCCCGTGGGAGGGAAGGGACTATGGCTACACCTTC

j_gene: TRBJ1-2
d_gene: .
v_gene: TRBV5-1
abundance: many
CDR3aa: CASSNPDGNYGYTF
CDR3nt: TGCGCCAGCAGCAACCCGGACGGTAACTATGGCTACACCTTC

j_gene: TRBJ2-1
d_gene: .
v_gene: TRBV7-2
abundance: many
CDR3aa: CASSLALASSYNEQFF
CDR3nt: TGTGCCAGCAGCTTAGCGCTGGCGAGCTCCTACAATGAGCAGTTCTTC

j_gene: TRBJ1-6
d_gene: .
v_gene: TRBV2
abundance: .
CDR3aa: CASSEGRTNSPLHF
CDR3nt: TGTGCCAGCAGCGAGGGACGGACCAATTCACCCCTCCACTTT

j_gene: TRBJ1-5
d_gene: TRBD1
v_gene: TRBV15
abundance: .
CDR3aa: CATRRQGDNQPQHF
CDR3nt: TGTGCCACCAGAAGACAGGGGGACAATCAGCCCCAGCATTTT